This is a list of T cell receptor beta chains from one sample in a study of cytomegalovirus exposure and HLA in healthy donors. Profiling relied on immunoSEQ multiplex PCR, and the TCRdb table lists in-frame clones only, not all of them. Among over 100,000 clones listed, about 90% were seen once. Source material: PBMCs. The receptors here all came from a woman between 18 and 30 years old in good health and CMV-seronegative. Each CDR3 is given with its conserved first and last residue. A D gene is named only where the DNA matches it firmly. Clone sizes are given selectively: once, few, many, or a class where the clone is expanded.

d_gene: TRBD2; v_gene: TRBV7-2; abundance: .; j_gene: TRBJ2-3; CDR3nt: TGTGCCAGCAGCTTAGGATTTGGGACTAGCCGCACAGATACGCAGTATTTT; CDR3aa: CASSLGFGTSRTDTQYF
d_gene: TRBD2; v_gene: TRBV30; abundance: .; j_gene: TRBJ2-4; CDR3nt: TGTGCCTGGAGTGTAGCGGGGGGTCCTGGCAAAAACATTCAGTACTTC; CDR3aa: CAWSVAGGPGKNIQYF
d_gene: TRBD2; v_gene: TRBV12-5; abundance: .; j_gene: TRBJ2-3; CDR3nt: TGTGCTAGTGCCCGGACTAGCGGTCCTAGCACAGATACGCAGTATTTT; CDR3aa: CASARTSGPSTDTQYF
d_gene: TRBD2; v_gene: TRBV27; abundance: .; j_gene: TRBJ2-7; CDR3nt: TGTGCCAGCAGTTTGGGTAGCGGGTCCTACTACGAGCAGTACTTC; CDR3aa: CASSLGSGSYYEQYF
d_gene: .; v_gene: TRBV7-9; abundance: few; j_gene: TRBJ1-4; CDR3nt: TGTGCCAGCAGTCCGGCGCAGGCTTTTGAAAAACTGTTTTTT; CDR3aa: CASSPAQAFEKLFF
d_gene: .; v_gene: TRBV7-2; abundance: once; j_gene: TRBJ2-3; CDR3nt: TGTGCCAGCAGCTCATCCCGAGCCGCCGCGGGATATACGCAGTATTTT; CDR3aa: CASSSSRAAAGYTQYF
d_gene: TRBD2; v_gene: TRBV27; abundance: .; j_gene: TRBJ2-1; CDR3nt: TGTGCCAGCAGTTTTCCAGCGGGAGGCCCCAGCTCCTACAATGAGCAGTTCTTC; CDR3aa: CASSFPAGGPSSYNEQFF
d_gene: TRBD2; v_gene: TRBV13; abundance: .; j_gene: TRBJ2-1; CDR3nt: TGTGCCAGCAGCTTTTCGGGAGGCAATGAGCAGTTCTTC; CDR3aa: CASSFSGGNEQFF
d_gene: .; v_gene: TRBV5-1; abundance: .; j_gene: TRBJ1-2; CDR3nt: TGCGCCAGCAGCTTGGTTACACAGGTTTCGGATGGCTACACCTTC; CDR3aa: CASSLVTQVSDGYTF
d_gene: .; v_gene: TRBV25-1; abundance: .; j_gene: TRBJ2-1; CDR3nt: TGTGCCAGCAGTTCCCATAGCGTTCCCAGCTCCTACAATGAGCAGTTCTTC; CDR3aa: CASSSHSVPSSYNEQFF
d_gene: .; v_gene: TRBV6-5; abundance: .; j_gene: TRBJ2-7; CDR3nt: TGTGCCAGCAGTTACACCGGGGTGCAGTACTTC; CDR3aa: CASSYTGVQYF
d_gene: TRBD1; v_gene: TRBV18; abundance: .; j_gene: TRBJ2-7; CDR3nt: TGTGCCAGCTCACTCTCCGGGACAGCGACCTACGAGCAGTACTTC; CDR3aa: CASSLSGTATYEQYF
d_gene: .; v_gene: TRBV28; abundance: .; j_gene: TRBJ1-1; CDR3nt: TGTGCCAGCAGTTTTGGCCAGAACACTGAAGCTTTCTTT; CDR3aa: CASSFGQNTEAFF
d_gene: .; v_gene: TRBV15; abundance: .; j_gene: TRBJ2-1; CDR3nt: TGTGCCACCAGCAGCAGAACGACAACGCGACAAGGGGGCTCCTACAATGAGCAGTTCTTC; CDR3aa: CATSSRTTTRQGGSYNEQFF
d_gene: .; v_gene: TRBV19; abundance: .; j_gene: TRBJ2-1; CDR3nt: TGTGCCAGTAAGCCCAGGGGCGGGAGCAACTCCTACAATGAGCAGTTCTTC; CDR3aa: CASKPRGGSNSYNEQFF
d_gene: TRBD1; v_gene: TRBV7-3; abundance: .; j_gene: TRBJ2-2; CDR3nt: TGTGCCAGCAGCTTAAGAGCCGGGACAGGGAACACCGGGGAGCTGTTTTTT; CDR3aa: CASSLRAGTGNTGELFF
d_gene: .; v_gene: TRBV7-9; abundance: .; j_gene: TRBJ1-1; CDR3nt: TGTGCCAGCAGCTTAGGGAGACAGACCTATGAAGCTTTCTTT; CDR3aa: CASSLGRQTYEAFF
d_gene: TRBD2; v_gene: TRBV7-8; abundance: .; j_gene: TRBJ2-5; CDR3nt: TGTGCCAGCAGCTTTAGCGGGGGGGCCGGAGAGACCCAGTACTTC; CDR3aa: CASSFSGGAGETQYF
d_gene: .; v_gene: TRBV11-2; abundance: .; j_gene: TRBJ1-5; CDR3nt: TGTGCCAGCAGCTTAGCGCAGGGTGGGGATCAGCCCCAGCATTTT; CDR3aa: CASSLAQGGDQPQHF
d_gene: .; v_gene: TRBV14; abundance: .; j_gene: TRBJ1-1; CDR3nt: TGTGCCAGCAGCCAGGCGACAGGTAGCCTCTTGGGGAACACTGAAGCTTTCTTT; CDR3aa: CASSQATGSLLGNTEAFF
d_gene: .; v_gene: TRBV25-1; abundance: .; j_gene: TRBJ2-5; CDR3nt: TGTGCCAGCAGTGAGGGCCCCCGAGAGACCCAGTACTTC; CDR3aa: CASSEGPRETQYF
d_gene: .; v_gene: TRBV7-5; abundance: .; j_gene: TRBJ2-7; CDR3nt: TGTGCCAGAAGCCCCACTAGCGGGATGTACGAGCAGTACTTC; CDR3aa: CARSPTSGMYEQYF
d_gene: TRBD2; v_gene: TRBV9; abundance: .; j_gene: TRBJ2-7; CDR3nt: TGTGCCAGCAGCTACGAAGCGGGGGGGCCCAGCGAGCAGTACTTC; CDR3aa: CASSYEAGGPSEQYF
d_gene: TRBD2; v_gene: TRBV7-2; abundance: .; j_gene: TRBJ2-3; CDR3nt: TGTGCCAGCAGCTTAAGGCTAGCGGGAAACACAGATACGCAGTATTTT; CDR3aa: CASSLRLAGNTDTQYF
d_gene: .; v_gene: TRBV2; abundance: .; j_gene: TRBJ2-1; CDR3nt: TGTGCCAGCAGTGAATGGCGGGGACCCTCGGGGAATGAGCAGTTCTTC; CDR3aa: CASSEWRGPSGNEQFF
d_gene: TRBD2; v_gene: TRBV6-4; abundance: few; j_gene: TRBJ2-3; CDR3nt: TGTGCCAGCAGTAGGACTAGCGGCAGCACAGATACGCAGTATTTT; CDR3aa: CASSRTSGSTDTQYF
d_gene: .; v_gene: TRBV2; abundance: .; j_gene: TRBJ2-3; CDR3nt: TGTGCCAGCCTCAAGGGGCAGAGCACAGATACGCAGTATTTT; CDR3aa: CASLKGQSTDTQYF
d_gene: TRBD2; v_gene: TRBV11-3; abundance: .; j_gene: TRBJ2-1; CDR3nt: TGTGCCAGCAGCCCTGGACTAGCGGGGGATTGGGGGCAGTTCTTC; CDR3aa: CASSPGLAGDWGQFF
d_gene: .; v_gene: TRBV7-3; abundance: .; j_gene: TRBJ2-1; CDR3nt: TGTGCCAGCAGCTTTTCCTCGACAAATTACAATGAGCAGTTCTTC; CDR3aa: CASSFSSTNYNEQFF
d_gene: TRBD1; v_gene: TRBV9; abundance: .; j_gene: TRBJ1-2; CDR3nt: TGTGCCAGCAGCGAGGGGGACAGGGGCCCTAGTCCGAATGGCTACACCTTC; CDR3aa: CASSEGDRGPSPNGYTF
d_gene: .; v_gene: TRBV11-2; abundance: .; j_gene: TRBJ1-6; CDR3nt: TGTGCCAGCAGCTCCCAGAGGACCTATAATTCACCCCTCCACTTT; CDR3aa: CASSSQRTYNSPLHF
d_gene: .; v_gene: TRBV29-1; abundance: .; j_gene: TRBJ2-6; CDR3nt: TGCAGCGTCCGAGAGGGTATGACTGGGGCCAACGTCCTGACTTTC; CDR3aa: CSVREGMTGANVLTF
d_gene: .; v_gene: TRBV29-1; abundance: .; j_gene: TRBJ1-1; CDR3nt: TGCAGCGTTATTCTCCCTTGGAGGGACCTGAACACTGAAGCTTTCTTT; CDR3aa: CSVILPWRDLNTEAFF
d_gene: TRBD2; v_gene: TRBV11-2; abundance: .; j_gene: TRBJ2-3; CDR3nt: TGTGCCAGCAGCTCACGGGGGGGCACAGATACGCAGTATTTT; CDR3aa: CASSSRGGTDTQYF
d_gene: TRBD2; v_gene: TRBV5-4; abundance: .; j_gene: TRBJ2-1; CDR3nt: TGTGCCAGCAGCTCACGGACTAGCGGGAAGAGGAATGAGCAGTTCTTC; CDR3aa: CASSSRTSGKRNEQFF
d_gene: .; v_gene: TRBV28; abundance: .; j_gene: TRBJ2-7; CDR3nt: TGTGCCAGCAGTGCCCCCTACGTCTACGAGCAGTACTTC; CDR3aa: CASSAPYVYEQYF
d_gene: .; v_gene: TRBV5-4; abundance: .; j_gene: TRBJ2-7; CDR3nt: TGTGCCAGCAGCTTACCCCAGGGAGGCGAGCAGTACTTC; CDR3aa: CASSLPQGGEQYF
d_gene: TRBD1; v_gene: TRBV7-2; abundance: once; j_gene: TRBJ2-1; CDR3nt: TGTGCCAGCAGGCCGCCAGGGGGCCCATACAATGAGCAGTTCTTC; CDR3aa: CASRPPGGPYNEQFF
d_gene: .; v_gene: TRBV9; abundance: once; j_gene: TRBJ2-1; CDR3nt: TGTGCCAGCAGCGTTGGAGGGCTGAATCTCAATGAGCAGTTCTTC; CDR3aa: CASSVGGLNLNEQFF
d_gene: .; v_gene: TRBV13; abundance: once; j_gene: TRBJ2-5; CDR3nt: TGTGCCAGCAGAGAGGGCACCTTGGGGACCCAGTACTTC; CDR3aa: CASREGTLGTQYF
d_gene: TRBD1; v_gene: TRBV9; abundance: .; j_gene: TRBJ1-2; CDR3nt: TGTGCCAGCAGCGCAAACAGGGGGCAAGATGGCTACACCTTC; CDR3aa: CASSANRGQDGYTF
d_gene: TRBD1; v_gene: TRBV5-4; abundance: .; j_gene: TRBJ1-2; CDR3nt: TGTGCCAGCAGCTTGTTGACAGGGGGTTATGGCTACACCTTC; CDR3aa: CASSLLTGGYGYTF
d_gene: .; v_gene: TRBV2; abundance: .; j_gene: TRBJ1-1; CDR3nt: TGTGCCAGCATAGGGGGAGCGGGGCCAAACACTGAAGCTTTCTTT; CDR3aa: CASIGGAGPNTEAFF
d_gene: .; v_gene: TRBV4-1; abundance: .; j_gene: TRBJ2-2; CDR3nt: TGCGCCAGCAGCCAAGATGGCAGACAGGGTCGGGGGACCGGGGAGCTGTTTTTT; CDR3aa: CASSQDGRQGRGTGELFF